This is a list of T cell receptor beta chains from one sample in a study of blood T cell repertoires in COVID-19. The method was immunoSEQ multiplex PCR; TCRdb's version includes in-frame clones alone and lacks a portion of them. The sample contains about 280,000 clones, approximately 83% of which appear only once. Sequenced sample: peripheral blood. The receptors stem from a young woman who had recovered from COVID-19. The CDR3 runs from the conserved cysteine through the conserved F or W. The D gene is left open where the match is weak. Clone size is given for some rows only: seen once, a few or many times, or a class if the clone is expanded.

>-|-|TRBV7-2|TRBJ2-7
TGTGCCAGCGGACCGAGGACTCGGTCGTTCGAGCAGTACTTC
CASGPRTRSFEQYF
>-|-|TRBV15|TRBJ2-3
TGTGCCACCAGCAGAGATCAAGATACGCAGTATTTT
CATSRDQDTQYF
>-|-|TRBV18|TRBJ1-6
TGTGCCAGCTCCTTGGACAGTAATTCACCCCTCCACTTT
CASSLDSNSPLHF
>-|-|TRBV12-5|TRBJ2-1
TGTGCTAGTGGTTCTCGACCCCTAAAGGAGGAGCAGTTCTTC
CASGSRPLKEEQFF
>TRBD1|-|TRBV18|TRBJ1-2
TGTGCCAGCTCACATACCGGGACAGGGACGGGAGCTAACTATGGCTACACCTTC
CASSHTGTGTGANYGYTF
>TRBD1|-|TRBV28|TRBJ1-3
TGTGCCAGCAGTACCCCGGGACAGGAATCTGGAAACACCATATATTTT
CASSTPGQESGNTIYF
>TRBD2|once|TRBV5-4|TRBJ2-5
TGTGCCAGCAGCTTGGCCGGGCTAGCGGGGGGTCAAGAGACCCAGTACTTC
CASSLAGLAGGQETQYF
>-|-|TRBV15|TRBJ2-7
TGTGCCACCAGCAGAGATCGGGCAGGGTCCTACGAGCAGTACTTC
CATSRDRAGSYEQYF
>-|-|TRBV7-6|TRBJ2-7
TGTGCCAGCAGCGATATCCAGGGCGCTGGGGACGAGCAGTACTTC
CASSDIQGAGDEQYF
>-|-|TRBV20-1|TRBJ2-7
TGCAGTGCTAGAGCTGTCGACGAGCAGTACTTC
CSARAVDEQYF